A single TCR beta chain is shown here with its context. This specimen comes from a study of control samples from healthy donors and cancer patients. The repertoire was sequenced with immunoSEQ multiplex PCR; TCRdb's copy has only in-frame clones and lacks some. The sample gives 130,000 or so clones, over 75% of which show up once; more than 2.5% is in the top ten. The CDR3 sequence is 13 residues long. V shed 0 bases and J shed 7 bases, with 8 bases lying between them. Per germline, CDR1 SGHRS and CDR2 YFSETQ. The chain is built from TRBV5-1 and TRBJ2-1; D is possibly TRBD2 (5 bases). Sequenced sample: blood. The receptor was derived from a man aged 50 to 60 in good health. The CDR3: CASSLATTNEQFF. In DNA form, the CDR3 reads TGCGCCAGCAGCTTGGCGACTACAAATGAGCAGTTCTTC. Full variable domain (rest looked up from reference TRBV5-1 and TRBJ2-1): KAGVTQTPRYLIKTRGQQVTLSCSPISGHRSVSWYQQTPGQGLQFLFEYFSETQRNKGNFPGRFSGRQFSNSRSEMNVSTLELGDSALYLCASSLATTNEQFFGPGTRLTVL.